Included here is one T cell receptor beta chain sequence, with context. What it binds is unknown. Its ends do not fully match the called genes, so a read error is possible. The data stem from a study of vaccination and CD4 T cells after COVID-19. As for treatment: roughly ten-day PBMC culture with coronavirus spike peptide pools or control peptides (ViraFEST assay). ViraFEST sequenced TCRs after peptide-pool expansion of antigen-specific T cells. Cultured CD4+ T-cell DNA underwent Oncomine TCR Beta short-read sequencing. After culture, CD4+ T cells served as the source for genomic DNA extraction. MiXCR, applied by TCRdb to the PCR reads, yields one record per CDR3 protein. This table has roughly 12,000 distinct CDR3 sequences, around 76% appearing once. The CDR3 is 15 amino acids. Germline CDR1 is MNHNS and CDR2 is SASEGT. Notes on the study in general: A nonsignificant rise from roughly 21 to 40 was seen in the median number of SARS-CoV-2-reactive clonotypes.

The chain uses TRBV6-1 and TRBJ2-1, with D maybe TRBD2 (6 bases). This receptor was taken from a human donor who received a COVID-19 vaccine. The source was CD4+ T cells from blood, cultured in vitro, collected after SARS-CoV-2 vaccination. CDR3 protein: CASREGLISYNEQFF. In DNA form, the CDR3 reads TGTGCCAGCAGGGAAGGACTAATCTCCTACAATGAGCAGTTCTTC.